This TCR beta chain was captured in a study of T cell changes during pregnancy in multiple sclerosis. Profiling relied on immunoSEQ multiplex PCR, and the TCRdb table lists in-frame clones only, not all of them. The sample consists of some 41,000 clones, 70% to 90% of them appearing once. The trim removed 5 bases at V and 2 bases at J, leaving 6 bases unmatched. This CDR3 spans 15 amino acids. Germline values: CDR1 MNHEY, CDR2 SVGAGI. Sequenced here: CD4+ T cells from peripheral blood mononuclear cells, sampled in the first trimester of pregnancy. V gene TRBV6-5 combines with J gene TRBJ1-1, with TRBD1 identical over 9 bases. The sequence was obtained from a female donor with multiple sclerosis, enrolled in a pregnancy study. The CDR3 loop is CASSQQTGGNTEAFF. The CDR3 DNA reads as TGTGCCAGCAGTCAGCAGACAGGGGGAAACACTGAAGCTTTCTTT.